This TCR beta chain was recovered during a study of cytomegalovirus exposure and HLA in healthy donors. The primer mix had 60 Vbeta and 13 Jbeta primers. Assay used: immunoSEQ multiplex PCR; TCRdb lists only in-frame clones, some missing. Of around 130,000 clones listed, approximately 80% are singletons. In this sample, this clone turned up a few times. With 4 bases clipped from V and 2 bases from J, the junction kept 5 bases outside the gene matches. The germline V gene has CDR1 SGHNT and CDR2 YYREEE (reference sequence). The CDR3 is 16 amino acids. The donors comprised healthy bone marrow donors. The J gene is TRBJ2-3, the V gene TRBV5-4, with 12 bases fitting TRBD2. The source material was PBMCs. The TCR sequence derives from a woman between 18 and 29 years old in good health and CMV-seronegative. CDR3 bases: TGTGCCAGCAGCGGCGGACTAGCGGGGATCACAGATACGCAGTATTTT. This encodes CASSGGLAGITDTQYF.